This T cell receptor (beta chain) appears in the sequencing data of a study of cytomegalovirus exposure and HLA in healthy donors. Whole-study results and caveats: The CMV antigen specificity of a few CMV-associated chains was confirmed through in vitro analysis. The study designated roughly 160 TCR beta chains cytomegalovirus-associated.

Trimming removed 4 bases at V and 1 base at J, with 7 bases between. CDR3 length equals 13 residues. The V gene's germline CDR1 is MNHEY and CDR2 SMNVEV (reference sequence). The PCR had 60 Vbeta and 13 Jbeta primers. Clones were sequenced by immunoSEQ multiplex PCR, and TCRdb holds only the in-frame ones, with some missing. This repertoire shows about 90,000 clones, over 55% found once; its top ten account for 20% to 25%. This clone was counted once. What it recognizes is unknown. Sequenced: PBMCs. The TCR was taken from a woman aged 45-65 years in good health and CMV-seropositive. The chain joins TRBV27 to TRBJ1-1; D remains ambiguous. CDR3 region: CASSWYRNTEAFF. The CDR3 DNA is TGTGCCAGCAGTTGGTACAGGAACACTGAAGCTTTCTTT.